The 22 T cell receptor beta chains given below trace back to one sample, sequenced in a study of identical twins. TCRdb processed the 5' RACE reads anew with MiXCR; each CDR3 protein has one entry. This sample yields about 430,000 distinct CDR3 sequences, of which less than 20% are seen a single time; 9% to 15% belongs to the top ten. Sample: naive T cells sorted from blood. These receptors all come from a man in his forties or fifties in good health.

This clonotype has only a few counts. The chain links TRBV7-9 to TRBJ1-1; D not resolved. This CDR3 comprises 13 residues. Germline CDR1 reads SEHNR; CDR2 reads FQNEAQ (reference sequence). Trimming shortened V by 2 bases and J by 6 bases, and 10 bases separated the two germline ends. Here the CDR3 reads CASSLSGTAEAFF. CDR3 nucleotides: TGTGCCAGCAGCTTAAGCGGAACGGCTGAAGCTTTCTTT.

The J gene is TRBJ2-7, the V gene TRBV4-3; TRBD1 matches 7 bases. CDR3 length: 15 residues. V gave up 0 bases and J gave up 7 bases; unmatched junction bases: 9. In germline, CDR1 is LGHNA, CDR2 YSLEER. The CDR3 nucleotides read TGCGCCAGCAGCCAAGATAACAGGGGATCGGGGGAGCAGTACTTC. This encodes CASSQDNRGSGEQYF.

This clonotype was detected ten times or more. The gene calls are TRBV27 and TRBJ1-2, with 7 positions matching TRBD1. The CDR3 totals 14 residues. Germline V lookup: CDR1 MNHEY, CDR2 SMNVEV (reference sequence). V shed 5 bases and J 2 bases; nucleotides not matched to a gene: 5. CDR3 loop: CASSPQGQNYGYTF. The CDR3 DNA follows: TGTGCCAGCAGTCCTCAGGGACAGAACTATGGCTACACCTTC.

The chain carries TRBV20-1 and TRBJ2-1; the D gene is possibly TRBD1 (7 bases). V lost 5 bases, J lost 2 bases, and 28 bases lay in between. The CDR3 loop spans 19 amino acids. Germline-derived CDR1 and CDR2 are DFQATT and SNEGSKA (reference sequence). CDR3 protein: CSARQRRTGGSGTYNEQFF. The CDR3 region has the DNA TGCAGTGCTCGACAGAGGAGGACAGGAGGGAGTGGCACCTACAATGAGCAGTTCTTC.

This clonotype has just a few counts. V and J are TRBV6-2 or TRBV6-3 and TRBJ1-1; D is ambiguous. CDR3 length: 13 residues. The germline gives CDR1 MNHEY, CDR2 SVGEGT. V lost 5 bases to trimming and J lost 1 base, with 8 bases between them. CDR3 in DNA: TGTGCCAGCAGTCCTTCAGGGAACACTGAAGCTTTCTTT. It specifies CASSPSGNTEAFF.

The chain recombines TRBV15 with TRBJ2-7; D unclear. The CDR3 contains 14 residues. Germline CDR1 is LNHNV and CDR2 is YYDKDF (reference sequence). V lost 4 bases and J 6 bases, leaving 16 bases between the germline ends. The CDR3: CATSKAQLGVEQYF. CDR3 DNA sequence: TGTGCCACCAGCAAGGCCCAGTTGGGTGTCGAGCAGTACTTC.

The V gene is TRBV12-3 or TRBV12-4, the J gene TRBJ1-4; D remains ambiguous. CDR3 length equals 17 residues. Trimming shortened V by 6 bases and J by 2 bases, and 19 bases separated the two germline ends. CDR3 nucleotides: TGTGCCAGCAGGACCCCGAGAGGTGTACGGACTAATGAAAAACTGTTTTTT. Its translation: CASRTPRGVRTNEKLFF.

The gene calls are TRBV29-1 and TRBJ2-7; 9 nucleotides align to TRBD2. Trimming took 7 bases from V and 7 from J; bases not matched to a gene: 17. CDR1 is SQVTM, CDR2 ANQGSEA, per germline. The CDR3 contains 15 residues. Here the CDR3 reads CSAHDSGRGREEQYF. The CDR3 nucleotides read TGCAGCGCTCACGATAGCGGGAGAGGGAGAGAAGAGCAGTACTTC.

This clonotype was observed many times. The rearrangement links TRBV29-1 to TRBJ2-7; 7 nucleotides line up with TRBD1. The CDR3 covers 12 residues. Germline CDR1 SQVTM, CDR2 ANQGSEA. J gave up 2 bases and V 2 bases, and 0 bases lay outside the gene matches. The CDR3 DNA reads as TGCAGCGTTGAAAGGGGGCCCTACGAGCAGTACTTC. Amino acids: CSVERGPYEQYF.

The CDR3 region is CASSFSRGRGLYEQYF. The CDR3 DNA is TGTGCCAGCAGCTTCTCCCGGGGGAGGGGGCTATACGAGCAGTACTTC. The chain has TRBV7-2 and TRBJ2-7; the D gene could be TRBD1 or TRBD2 (7 bases each). Germline V CDR1 and CDR2: SGHTA, FQGNSA. The V end lost 3 bases, the J end lost 4 bases, and 19 bases lay between the germline ends. The CDR3 is 16 amino acids.

This clonotype showed up just a few times. The J gene is TRBJ1-2, the V gene TRBV20-1, with D uncertain. V was pared by 0 bases and J by 8 bases, with 28 bases between. Germline values: CDR1 DFQATT, CDR2 SNEGSKA (reference sequence). The CDR3 spans 18 residues. The CDR3 loop is CSARDPPIPSRASQGYTF. The DNA of the CDR3 is TGCAGTGCTAGAGATCCCCCCATACCCTCTCGGGCCTCGCAGGGCTACACCTTC.

This clonotype was observed a few times. The CDR3 spells CASSLYPTGGETQYF. CDR3 bases: TGTGCCAGCAGCTTGTACCCCACGGGCGGAGAGACCCAGTACTTC. This chain uses TRBV5-5 with TRBJ2-5; D uncertain. V lost 1 base and J lost 4, with 14 bases in between. This CDR3 has 15 amino acids. CDR1 and CDR2 from the germline V gene are SGHKS and YYEKEE (reference sequence).

This clonotype has only a few counts. The chain combines TRBV7-8 with TRBJ2-1, with a tentative D call TRBD2 (6 bases). With 3 bases removed from V and 8 bases from J, the gap between germline ends came to 17 bases. Germline CDR1 is SGHVS and CDR2 is FQNEAQ. The CDR3 runs 15 residues. The CDR3 DNA follows: TGTGCCAGCAGCTTGGCGGGGTTCGTGATGGATGAGCAGTTCTTC. Protein product: CASSLAGFVMDEQFF.

This clonotype was picked up a small number of times. The V gene is TRBV6-2 or TRBV6-3, the J gene TRBJ1-5, with 7 positions matching TRBD1. Trimming at V came to 2 bases and at J to 0 bases, leaving 7 bases not matched to a gene. This CDR3 is 17 amino acids long. The germline CDR1 and CDR2 sequences are MNHEY and SVGEGT. DNA for the CDR3: TGTGCCAGCAGTTACCGGGACAGACTTTATAGCAATCAGCCCCAGCATTTT. It translates to CASSYRDRLYSNQPQHF.

Only a few counts were recorded for this clonotype. The rearrangement uses TRBV27 and TRBJ2-5; maybe TRBD2 (6 bases). The V gene lost 2 bases and the J gene lost 3 bases, with 13 bases spanning the gap. The germline CDR1 and CDR2 sequences are MNHEY and SMNVEV (reference sequence). The CDR3 runs 15 residues. The CDR3: CASSLTLALKETQYF. CDR3 in DNA: TGTGCCAGCAGTTTAACACTAGCCCTAAAAGAGACCCAGTACTTC.

In its sample, this clonotype was seen many times. The chain joins TRBV20-1 to TRBJ2-7, with D possibly called TRBD1 or TRBD2 (5 bases each). V gave up 3 bases and J gave up 4 bases, with 22 bases separating them. Germline V CDR1 and CDR2: DFQATT, SNEGSKA (reference sequence). The CDR3 runs to 16 residues. Written as DNA, the CDR3 is TGCAGTGCTAGCTTCGGGGCGATTGATCCTCTTTACGAGCAGTACTTC. Translation gives CSASFGAIDPLYEQYF.

The chain joins TRBV20-1 to TRBJ2-4; 9 nucleotides match TRBD1. CDR1 DFQATT and CDR2 SNEGSKA come from the germline V gene (reference sequence). With 5 bases clipped from V and 7 bases from J, the junction kept 15 bases outside the gene matches. This CDR3 has 16 amino acids. The CDR3 DNA is TGCAGTGCTCTTCGGACAGGGGTTGGAGGGTTCAACATTCAGTACTTC. Encoded protein: CSALRTGVGGFNIQYF.

This clonotype was found many times. The chain is built from TRBV28 and TRBJ2-2; 8 bases are a match to TRBD1. The germline V gene has CDR1 MDHEN and CDR2 SYDVKM. V lost 4 bases to trimming and J lost 5 bases; unmatched junction nucleotides: 6. This CDR3 has 15 residues. The CDR3 nucleotides are TGTGCCAGCAGTTCAGGGGGCGCGGGTACCGGGGAGCTGTTTTTT. As protein: CASSSGGAGTGELFF.

This clonotype was counted at least ten times. The chain uses TRBV20-1 and TRBJ2-7; D might be TRBD2 (6 bases). Germline V CDR1 and CDR2: DFQATT, SNEGSKA (reference sequence). The CDR3 runs to 13 residues. V was pared by 5 bases and J by 3 bases, with 14 bases between. CDR3 region: CSAAPGLNYEQYF. CDR3 coding DNA: TGCAGTGCTGCCCCGGGACTCAACTACGAGCAGTACTTC.

This chain connects TRBV10-3 to TRBJ2-3, with 8 bases that match TRBD2. This CDR3 has 16 residues. The germline V gene encodes CDR1 ENHRY and CDR2 SYGVKD. Losses at the gene ends were 4 bases for V and 2 bases for J; bases not matched to a gene: 8. In nucleotides, the CDR3 is TGTGCCATCAGTGCGCGGGGGGTTGGAATCACAGATACGCAGTATTTT. Translating it yields CAISARGVGITDTQYF.

Many counts were recorded for this clonotype. This rearrangement joins TRBV12-3 or TRBV12-4 to TRBJ1-2; the D gene is possibly TRBD1 (6 bases). The CDR3 spans 13 residues. V was clipped by 6 bases and J by 8 bases, with 16 bases between them. The DNA of the CDR3 is TGTGCCAGCAGAGGACAGCCCCATGGCGGCTACACCTTC. Translating it yields CASRGQPHGGYTF.

This clonotype was seen ten or more times. This sequence joins TRBV5-1 and TRBJ2-3, with 12 bases matching TRBD2. The length of the CDR3 is 17 residues. Trimming took 0 bases from V and 5 from J; bases not matched to a gene: 7. Germline CDR1 and CDR2: SGHRS and YFSETQ. CDR3 protein: CASSLALTTSGGDTQYF. For the CDR3, the DNA is TGCGCCAGCAGCTTGGCTCTAACGACTAGCGGGGGAGATACGCAGTATTTT.